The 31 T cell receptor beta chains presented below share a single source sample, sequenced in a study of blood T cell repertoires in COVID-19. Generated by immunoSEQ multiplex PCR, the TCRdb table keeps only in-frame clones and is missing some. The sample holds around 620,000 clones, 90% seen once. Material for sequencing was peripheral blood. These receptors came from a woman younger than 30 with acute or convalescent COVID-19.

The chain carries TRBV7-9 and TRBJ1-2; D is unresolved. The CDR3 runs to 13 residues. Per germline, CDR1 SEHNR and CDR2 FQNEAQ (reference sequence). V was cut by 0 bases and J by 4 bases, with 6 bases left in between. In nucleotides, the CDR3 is TGTGCCAGCAGCTTAGCGGCGGCCTATGGCTACACCTTC. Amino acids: CASSLAAAYGYTF.

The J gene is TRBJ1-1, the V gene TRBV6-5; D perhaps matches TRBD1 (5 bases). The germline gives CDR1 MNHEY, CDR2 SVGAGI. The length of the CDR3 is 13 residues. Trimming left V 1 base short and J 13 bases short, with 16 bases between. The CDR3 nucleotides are TGTGCCAGCAGTTACTATCAGGGCGGCGGGGGTTTCTTT. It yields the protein CASSYYQGGGGFF.

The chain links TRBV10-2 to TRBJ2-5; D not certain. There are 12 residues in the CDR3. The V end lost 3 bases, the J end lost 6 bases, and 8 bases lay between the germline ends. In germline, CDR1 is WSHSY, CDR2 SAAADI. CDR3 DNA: TGCGCCAGCAGTGACACCAGGAAGACCCAGTACTTC. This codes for CASSDTRKTQYF.

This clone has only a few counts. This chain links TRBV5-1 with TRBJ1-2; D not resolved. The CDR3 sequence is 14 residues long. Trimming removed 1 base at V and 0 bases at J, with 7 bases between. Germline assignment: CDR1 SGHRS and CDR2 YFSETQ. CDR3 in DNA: TGCGCCAGCAGCTTGCAGGATCCTAACTATGGCTACACCTTC. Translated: CASSLQDPNYGYTF.

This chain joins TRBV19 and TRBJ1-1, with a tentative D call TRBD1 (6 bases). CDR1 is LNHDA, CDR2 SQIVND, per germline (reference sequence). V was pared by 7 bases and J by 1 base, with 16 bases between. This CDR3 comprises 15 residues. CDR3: CASTQGPTPNTEAFF. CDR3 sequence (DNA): TGTGCCAGTACTCAGGGGCCGACTCCGAACACTGAAGCTTTCTTT.

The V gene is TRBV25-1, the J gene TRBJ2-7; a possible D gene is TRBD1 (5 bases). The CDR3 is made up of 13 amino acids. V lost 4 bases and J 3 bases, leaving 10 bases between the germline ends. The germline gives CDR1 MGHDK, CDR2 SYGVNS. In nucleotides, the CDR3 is TGTGCCAGCAGTGCTCAGGGCGGCTACGAGCAGTACTTC. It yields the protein CASSAQGGYEQYF.

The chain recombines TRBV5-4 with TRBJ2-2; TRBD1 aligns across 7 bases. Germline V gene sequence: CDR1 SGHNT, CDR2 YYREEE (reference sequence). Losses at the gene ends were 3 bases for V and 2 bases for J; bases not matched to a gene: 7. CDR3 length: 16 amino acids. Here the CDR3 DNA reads TGTGCCAGCAGCTCCTACAGGGGCCCCAACACCGGGGAGCTGTTTTTT. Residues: CASSSYRGPNTGELFF.

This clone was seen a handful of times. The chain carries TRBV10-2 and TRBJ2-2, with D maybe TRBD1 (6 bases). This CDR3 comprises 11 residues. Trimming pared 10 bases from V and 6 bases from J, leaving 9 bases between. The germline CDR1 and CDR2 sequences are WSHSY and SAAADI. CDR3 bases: TGCGCCACTGAGGGGGCCGGGGAGCTGTTTTTT. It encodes CATEGAGELFF.

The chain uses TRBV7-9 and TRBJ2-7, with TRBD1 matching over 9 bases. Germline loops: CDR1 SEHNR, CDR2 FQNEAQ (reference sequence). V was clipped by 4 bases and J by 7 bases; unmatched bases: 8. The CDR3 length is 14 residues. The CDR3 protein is CASSSGQGLGEQYF. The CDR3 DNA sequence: TGTGCCAGCAGCTCCGGACAGGGGCTGGGGGAGCAGTACTTC.

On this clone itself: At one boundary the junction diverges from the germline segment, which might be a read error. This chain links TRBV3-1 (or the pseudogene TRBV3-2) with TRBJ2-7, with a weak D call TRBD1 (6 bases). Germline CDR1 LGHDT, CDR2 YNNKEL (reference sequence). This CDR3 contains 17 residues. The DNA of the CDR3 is TGTGTCAGCAGCCAAGAGGCCCCTACCAGGGGCTCCTACGAGCAGTACTTC. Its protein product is CVSSQEAPTRGSYEQYF.

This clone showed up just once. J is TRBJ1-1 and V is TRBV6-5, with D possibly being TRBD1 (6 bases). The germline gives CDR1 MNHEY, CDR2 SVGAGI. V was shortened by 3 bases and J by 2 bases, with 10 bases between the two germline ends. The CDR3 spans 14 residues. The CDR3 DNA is TGTGCCAGCAGTTATGGGACACCCAACACTGAAGCTTTCTTT. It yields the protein CASSYGTPNTEAFF.

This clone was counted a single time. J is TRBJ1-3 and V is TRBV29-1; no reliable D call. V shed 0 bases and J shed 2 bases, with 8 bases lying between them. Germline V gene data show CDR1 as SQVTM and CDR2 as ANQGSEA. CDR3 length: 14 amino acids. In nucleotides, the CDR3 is TGCAGCGTTGAAGATCACGGGGCTGGAAACACCATATATTTT. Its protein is CSVEDHGAGNTIYF.

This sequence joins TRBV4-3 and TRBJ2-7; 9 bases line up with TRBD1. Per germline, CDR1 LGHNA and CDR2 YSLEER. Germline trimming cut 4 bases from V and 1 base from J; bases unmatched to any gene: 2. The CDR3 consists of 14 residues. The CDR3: CASSRDRASYEQYF. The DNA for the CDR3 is TGCGCCAGCAGCCGGGACAGGGCTTCCTACGAGCAGTACTTC.

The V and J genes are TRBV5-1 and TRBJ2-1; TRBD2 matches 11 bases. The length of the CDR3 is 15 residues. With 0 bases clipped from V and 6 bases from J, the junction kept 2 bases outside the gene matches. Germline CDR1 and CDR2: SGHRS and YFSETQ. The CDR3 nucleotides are TGCGCCAGCAGCTTGGGACTAGCGGGGATCAATGAGCAGTTCTTC. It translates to CASSLGLAGINEQFF.

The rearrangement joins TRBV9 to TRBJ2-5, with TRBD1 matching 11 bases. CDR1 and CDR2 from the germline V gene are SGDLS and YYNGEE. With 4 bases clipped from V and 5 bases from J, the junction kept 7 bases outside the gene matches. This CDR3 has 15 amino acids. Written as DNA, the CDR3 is TGTGCCAGCAGCTTTCGGACAGGGGGCAGGGAGACCCAGTACTTC. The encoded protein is CASSFRTGGRETQYF.

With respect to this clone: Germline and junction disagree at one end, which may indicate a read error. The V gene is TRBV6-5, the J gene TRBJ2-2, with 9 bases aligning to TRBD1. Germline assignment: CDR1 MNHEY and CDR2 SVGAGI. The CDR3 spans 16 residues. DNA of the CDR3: TGTGCCAGCACTTACTTGGGGACAGGGTACACCGGGGAGCTGTTTTTT. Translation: CASTYLGTGYTGELFF.

In DNA, the CDR3 is TGTGCCAGCAGTTACGGCGGGGGGGCATACTACGAGCAGTACTTC. This translates into CASSYGGGAYYEQYF. The V call is TRBV6-6, the J call TRBJ2-7, with 9 bases fitting TRBD2. After removal of 2 bases from V and 3 bases from J, the junction contained 5 bases not matched to a gene. In germline, CDR1 is MNHNY, CDR2 SVGAGI (reference sequence). The length of the CDR3 is 15 residues.

The CDR3 loop reads CASSSRLKGDTGELFF. For the CDR3, the DNA is TGTGCCAGCAGCTCACGGTTGAAGGGGGACACCGGGGAGCTGTTTTTT. V usage is TRBV13 and J usage is TRBJ2-2; maybe TRBD1 (6 bases). This CDR3 region has 16 residues. The germline gives CDR1 PRHDT, CDR2 FYEKMQ (reference sequence). Trimming took 4 bases from V and 3 from J, leaving 15 bases between them.

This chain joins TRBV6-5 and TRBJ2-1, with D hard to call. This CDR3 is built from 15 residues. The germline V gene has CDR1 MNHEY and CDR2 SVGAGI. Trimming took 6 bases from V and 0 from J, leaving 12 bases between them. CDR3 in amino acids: CASSKDHSSYNEQFF. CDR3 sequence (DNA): TGTGCCAGCAGCAAAGACCACAGCTCCTACAATGAGCAGTTCTTC.

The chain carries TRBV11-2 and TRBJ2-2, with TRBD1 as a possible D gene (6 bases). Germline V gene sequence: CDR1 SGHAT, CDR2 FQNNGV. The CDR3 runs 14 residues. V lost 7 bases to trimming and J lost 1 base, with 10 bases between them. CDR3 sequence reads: CASTLGQNTGELFF. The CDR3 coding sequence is TGTGCCAGCACCCTGGGACAGAACACCGGGGAGCTGTTTTTT.

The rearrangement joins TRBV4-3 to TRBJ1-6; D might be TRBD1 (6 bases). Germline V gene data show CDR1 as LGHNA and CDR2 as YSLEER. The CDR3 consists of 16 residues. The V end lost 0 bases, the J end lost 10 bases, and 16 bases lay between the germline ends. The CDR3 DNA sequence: TGCGCCAGCAGCCAAGAGAAGAGGCAGGGGTACTCACCCCTCCACTTT. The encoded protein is CASSQEKRQGYSPLHF.

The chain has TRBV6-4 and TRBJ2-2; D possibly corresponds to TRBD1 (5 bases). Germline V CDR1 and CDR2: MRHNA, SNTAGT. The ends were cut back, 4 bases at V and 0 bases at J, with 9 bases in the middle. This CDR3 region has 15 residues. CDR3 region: CASSALGANTGELFF. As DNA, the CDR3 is TGTGCCAGCAGTGCCTTAGGGGCGAACACCGGGGAGCTGTTTTTT.

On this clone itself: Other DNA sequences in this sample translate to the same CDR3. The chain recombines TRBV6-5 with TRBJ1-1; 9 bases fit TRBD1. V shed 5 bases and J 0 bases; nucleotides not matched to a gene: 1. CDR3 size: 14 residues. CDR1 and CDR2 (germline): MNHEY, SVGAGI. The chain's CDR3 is CASSRDRVNTEAFF. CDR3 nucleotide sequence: TGTGCCAGCAGTAGGGACAGGGTGAACACTGAAGCTTTCTTT.

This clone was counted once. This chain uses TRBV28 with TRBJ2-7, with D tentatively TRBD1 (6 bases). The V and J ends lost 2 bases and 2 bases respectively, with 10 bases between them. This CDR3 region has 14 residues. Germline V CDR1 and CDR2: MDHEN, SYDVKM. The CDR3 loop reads CASSLKQGPYEQYF. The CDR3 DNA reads TGTGCCAGCAGTTTAAAACAGGGACCCTACGAGCAGTACTTC.

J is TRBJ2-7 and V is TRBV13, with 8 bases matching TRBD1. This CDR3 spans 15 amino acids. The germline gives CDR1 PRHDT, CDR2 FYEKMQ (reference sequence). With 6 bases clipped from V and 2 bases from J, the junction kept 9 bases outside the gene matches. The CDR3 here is CASSQGAPPTYEQYF. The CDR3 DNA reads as TGTGCCAGCAGTCAGGGGGCTCCACCCACCTACGAGCAGTACTTC.

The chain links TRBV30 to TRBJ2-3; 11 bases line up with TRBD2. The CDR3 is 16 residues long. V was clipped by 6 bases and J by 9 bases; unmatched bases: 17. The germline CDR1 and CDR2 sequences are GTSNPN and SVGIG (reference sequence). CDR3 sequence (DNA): TGTGCCTGTAACCACACTAGCGGGGGAACGAGGGAAACGCAGTATTTT. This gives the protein CACNHTSGGTRETQYF.

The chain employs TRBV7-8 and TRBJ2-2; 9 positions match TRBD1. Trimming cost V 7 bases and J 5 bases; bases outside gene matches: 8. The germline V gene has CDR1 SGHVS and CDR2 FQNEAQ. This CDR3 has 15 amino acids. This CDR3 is CASILDRGTTGELFF. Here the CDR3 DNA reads TGTGCCAGCATCCTAGACAGGGGGACTACCGGGGAGCTGTTTTTT.

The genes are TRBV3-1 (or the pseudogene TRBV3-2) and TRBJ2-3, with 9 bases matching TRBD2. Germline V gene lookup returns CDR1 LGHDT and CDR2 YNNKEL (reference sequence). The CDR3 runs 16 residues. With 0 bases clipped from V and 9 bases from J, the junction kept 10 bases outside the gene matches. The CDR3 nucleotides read TGTGCCAGCAGCCAAGATGTAGCGGGGGTCCCCGGGACGCAGTATTTT. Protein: CASSQDVAGVPGTQYF.

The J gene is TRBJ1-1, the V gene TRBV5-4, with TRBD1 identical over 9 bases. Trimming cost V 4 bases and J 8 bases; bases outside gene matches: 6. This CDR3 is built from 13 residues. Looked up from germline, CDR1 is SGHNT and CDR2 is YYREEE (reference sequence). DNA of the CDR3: TGTGCCAGCAGCGACAGGGGGGCAAGGGAAGCTTTCTTT. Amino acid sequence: CASSDRGAREAFF.

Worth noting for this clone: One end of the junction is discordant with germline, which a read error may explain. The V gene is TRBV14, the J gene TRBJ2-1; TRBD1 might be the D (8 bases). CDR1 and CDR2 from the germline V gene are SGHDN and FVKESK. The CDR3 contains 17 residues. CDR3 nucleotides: TGTGCCAGCAGCCAAGGGGGAGGGACAGGCTGGTCTCATGGCATGGTCTTC. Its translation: CASSQGGGTGWSHGMVF.

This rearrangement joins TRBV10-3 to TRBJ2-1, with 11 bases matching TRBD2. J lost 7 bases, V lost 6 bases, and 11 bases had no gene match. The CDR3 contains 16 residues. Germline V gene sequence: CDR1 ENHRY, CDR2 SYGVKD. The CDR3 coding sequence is TGTGCCATCAGAGCCGTAGCGGGGGGGCTATCAAATGAGCAGTTCTTC. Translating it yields CAIRAVAGGLSNEQFF.